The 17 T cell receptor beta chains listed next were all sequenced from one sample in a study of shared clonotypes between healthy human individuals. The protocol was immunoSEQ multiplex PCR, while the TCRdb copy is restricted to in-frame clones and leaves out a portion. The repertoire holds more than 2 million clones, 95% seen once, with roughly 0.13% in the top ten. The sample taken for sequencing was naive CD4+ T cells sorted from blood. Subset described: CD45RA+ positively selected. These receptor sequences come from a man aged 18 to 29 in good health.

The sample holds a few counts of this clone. The CDR3 loop reads CASSLHARRGYTF. DNA of the CDR3: TGTGCCAGCAGTTTACATGCCAGGCGTGGCTACACCTTC. V is TRBV28 and J is TRBJ1-2; D is uncertain. V lost 2 bases, J lost 7 bases, and 11 bases lay in between. CDR3 length equals 13 residues. Germline V lookup: CDR1 MDHEN, CDR2 SYDVKM.

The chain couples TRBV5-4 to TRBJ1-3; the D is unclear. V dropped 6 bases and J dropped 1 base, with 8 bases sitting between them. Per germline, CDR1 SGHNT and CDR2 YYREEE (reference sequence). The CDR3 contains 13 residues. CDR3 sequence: CASTSGSGNTIYF. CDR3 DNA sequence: TGTGCCAGCACCTCGGGGTCTGGAAACACCATATATTTT.

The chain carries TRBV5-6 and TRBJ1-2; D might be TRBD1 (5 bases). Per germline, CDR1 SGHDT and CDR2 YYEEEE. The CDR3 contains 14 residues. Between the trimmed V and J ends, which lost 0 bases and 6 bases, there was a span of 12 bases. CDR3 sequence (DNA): TGTGCCAGCAGCTTGGCCGGCAGGGTTGATGGCTACACCTTC. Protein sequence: CASSLAGRVDGYTF.

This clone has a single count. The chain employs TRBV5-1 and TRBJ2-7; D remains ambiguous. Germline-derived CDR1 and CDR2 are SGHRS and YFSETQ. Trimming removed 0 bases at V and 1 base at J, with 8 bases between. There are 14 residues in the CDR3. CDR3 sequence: CASSLAVQSYEQYF. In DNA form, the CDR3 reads TGCGCCAGCAGCTTGGCCGTTCAGTCCTACGAGCAGTACTTC.

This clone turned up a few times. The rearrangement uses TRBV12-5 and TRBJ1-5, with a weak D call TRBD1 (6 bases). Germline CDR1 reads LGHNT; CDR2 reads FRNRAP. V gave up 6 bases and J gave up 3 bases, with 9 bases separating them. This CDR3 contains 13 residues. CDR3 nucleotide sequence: TGTGCTAGTGGCCGGGACAACAATCAGCCCCAGCATTTT. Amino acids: CASGRDNNQPQHF.

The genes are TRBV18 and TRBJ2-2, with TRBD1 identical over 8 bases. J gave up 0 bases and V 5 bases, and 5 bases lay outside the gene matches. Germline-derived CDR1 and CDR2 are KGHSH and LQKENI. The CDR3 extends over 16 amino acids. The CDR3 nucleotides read TGTGCCAGCTCAACAAGACAGGGGCCGAACACCGGGGAGCTGTTTTTT. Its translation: CASSTRQGPNTGELFF.

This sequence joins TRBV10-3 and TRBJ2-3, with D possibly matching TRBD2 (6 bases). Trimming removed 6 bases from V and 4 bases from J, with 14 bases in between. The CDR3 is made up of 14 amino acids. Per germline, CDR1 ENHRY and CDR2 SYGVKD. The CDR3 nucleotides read TGTGCCATCAGCCCGGGACTCCTACCAGATACGCAGTATTTT. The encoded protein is CAISPGLLPDTQYF.

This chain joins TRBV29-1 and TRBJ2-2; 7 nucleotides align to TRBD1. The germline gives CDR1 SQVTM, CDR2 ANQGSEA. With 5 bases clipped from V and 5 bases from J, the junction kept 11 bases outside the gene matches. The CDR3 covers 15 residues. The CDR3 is CSVLTDRVETGELFF. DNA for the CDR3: TGCAGCGTTCTAACCGACAGGGTCGAGACCGGGGAGCTGTTTTTT.

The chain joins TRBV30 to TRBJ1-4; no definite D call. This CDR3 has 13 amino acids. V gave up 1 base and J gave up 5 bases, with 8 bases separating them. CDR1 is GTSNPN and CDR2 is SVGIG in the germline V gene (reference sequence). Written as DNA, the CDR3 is TGTGCCTGGAGTGAGACCGGGAATGAAAAACTGTTTTTT. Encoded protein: CAWSETGNEKLFF.

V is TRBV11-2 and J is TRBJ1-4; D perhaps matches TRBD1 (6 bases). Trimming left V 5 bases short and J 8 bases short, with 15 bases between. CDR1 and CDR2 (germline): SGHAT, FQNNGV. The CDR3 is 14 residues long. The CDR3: CASSPPPGVEKLFF. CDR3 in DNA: TGTGCCAGCAGCCCACCCCCAGGGGTAGAAAAACTGTTTTTT.

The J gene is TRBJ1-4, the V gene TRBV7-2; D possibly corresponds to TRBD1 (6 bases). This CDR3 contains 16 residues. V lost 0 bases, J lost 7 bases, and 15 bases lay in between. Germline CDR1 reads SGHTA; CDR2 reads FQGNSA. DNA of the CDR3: TGTGCCAGCAGCTTAGCCCAGCAGGGGTTAAGTGAAAAACTGTTTTTT. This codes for CASSLAQQGLSEKLFF.

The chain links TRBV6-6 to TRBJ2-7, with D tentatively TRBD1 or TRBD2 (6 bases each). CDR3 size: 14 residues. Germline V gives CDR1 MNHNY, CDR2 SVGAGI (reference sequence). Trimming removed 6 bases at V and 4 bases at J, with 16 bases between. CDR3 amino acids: CASRHEGGTYEQYF. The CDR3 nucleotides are TGTGCCAGCAGACACGAGGGGGGAACTTACGAGCAGTACTTC.

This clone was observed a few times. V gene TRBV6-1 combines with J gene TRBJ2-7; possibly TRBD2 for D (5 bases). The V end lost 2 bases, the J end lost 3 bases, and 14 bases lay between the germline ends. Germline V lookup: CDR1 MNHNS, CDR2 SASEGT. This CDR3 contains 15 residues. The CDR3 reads CASSELVSGGYEQYF. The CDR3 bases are TGTGCCAGCAGTGAATTGGTCAGCGGAGGCTACGAGCAGTACTTC.

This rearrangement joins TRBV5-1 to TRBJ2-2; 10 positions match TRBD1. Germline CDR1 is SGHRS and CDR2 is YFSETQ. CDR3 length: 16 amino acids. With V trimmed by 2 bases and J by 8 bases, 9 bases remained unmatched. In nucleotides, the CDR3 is TGCGCCAGCAGCTTTGGCGGGACAGGGGCACAAGGGGAGCTGTTTTTT. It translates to CASSFGGTGAQGELFF.

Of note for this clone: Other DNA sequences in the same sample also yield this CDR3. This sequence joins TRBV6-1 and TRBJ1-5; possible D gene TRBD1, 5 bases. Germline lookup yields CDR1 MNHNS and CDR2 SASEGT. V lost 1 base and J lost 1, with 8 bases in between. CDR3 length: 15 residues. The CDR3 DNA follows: TGTGCCAGCAGTGAAGGGCAGGGCAGCAATCAGCCCCAGCATTTT. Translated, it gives CASSEGQGSNQPQHF.

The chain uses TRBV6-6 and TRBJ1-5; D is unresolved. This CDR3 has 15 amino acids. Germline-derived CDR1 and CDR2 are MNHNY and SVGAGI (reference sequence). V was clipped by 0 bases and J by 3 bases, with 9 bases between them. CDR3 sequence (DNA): TGTGCCAGCAGTTACTCGACCAGTCTCAATCAGCCCCAGCATTTT. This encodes CASSYSTSLNQPQHF.

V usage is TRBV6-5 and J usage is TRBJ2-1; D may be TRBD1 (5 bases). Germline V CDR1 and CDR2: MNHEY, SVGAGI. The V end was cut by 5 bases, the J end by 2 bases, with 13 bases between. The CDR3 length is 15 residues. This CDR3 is CASSPTATAYNEQFF. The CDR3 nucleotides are TGTGCCAGCAGTCCGACAGCAACCGCCTACAATGAGCAGTTCTTC.